The rows below give T cell receptor beta chains drawn from one sample of a study of cytomegalovirus exposure and HLA in healthy donors. Data came from immunoSEQ multiplex PCR; TCRdb stores just in-frame clones and leaves some out. The top ten hold over 1.5% of the sample, which has about 130,000 clones, around 78% seen once. Sequenced sample: PBMCs. Source of these receptors: a man between 40 and 49 years old in good health and CMV-seronegative. Each CDR3 is given with its conserved first and last residue. A D gene is named only where the DNA matches it firmly. Some rows have no size entry. The others give once, few or many, or a class for an expanded clone.

J gene,V gene,clone size,D gene,CDR3 protein,CDR3 DNA
TRBJ2-7,TRBV7-7,few,NA,CASSLVLSAEQYF,TGTGCTAGCAGCTTAGTTCTCAGCGCCGAGCAGTACTTC
TRBJ1-1,TRBV7-9,NA,NA,CASSLGWSRGLNTEAFF,TGTGCCAGCAGCTTAGGATGGAGCCGGGGATTGAACACTGAAGCTTTCTTT
TRBJ1-2,TRBV19,NA,NA,CASSINPLSGGYTF,TGTGCCAGTAGTATAAACCCTCTATCGGGGGGCTACACCTTC
TRBJ1-3,TRBV30,NA,NA,CAWSSGRKDTIYF,TGTGCCTGGAGTTCCGGGAGGAAAGACACCATATATTTT
TRBJ1-5,TRBV5-1,NA,NA,CASRAEGEQPQHF,TGCGCCAGCAGGGCTGAAGGGGAACAGCCCCAGCATTTT
TRBJ2-7,TRBV6-1,NA,NA,CASSELNRVSYEQYF,TGTGCCAGCAGTGAATTAAACAGGGTCTCCTACGAGCAGTACTTC
TRBJ2-3,TRBV27,few,TRBD2,CASRGAGGTDTQYF,TGTGCCAGCAGAGGGGCGGGGGGCACAGATACGCAGTATTTT
TRBJ1-6,TRBV4-3,NA,TRBD1,CASSQENPGTGGRNSPLHF,TGCGCCAGCAGCCAAGAAAATCCAGGTACAGGGGGTCGGAATTCACCCCTCCACTTT
TRBJ1-4,TRBV7-2,NA,TRBD1,CASSLVTGQTNEKLFF,TGTGCCAGCAGCTTAGTTACGGGACAGACTAATGAAAAACTGTTTTTT
TRBJ2-7,TRBV9,NA,TRBD1,CASSVQGDPSYEQYF,TGTGCCAGCAGCGTACAGGGGGACCCCTCCTACGAGCAGTACTTC
TRBJ2-3,TRBV27,once,TRBD1,CASSLDRVTDTQYF,TGTGCCAGCAGTTTAGACAGGGTAACAGATACGCAGTATTTT
TRBJ2-2,TRBV28,once,TRBD1,CASRQGVNGELFF,TGTGCCAGCAGACAGGGGGTAAACGGGGAGCTGTTTTTT
TRBJ2-7,TRBV5-6,NA,NA,CASSLGVGSSYEQYF,TGTGCCAGCAGCTTGGGGGTGGGGAGCTCCTACGAGCAGTACTTC
TRBJ2-1,TRBV5-1,NA,TRBD2,CASSLGLAGDAATRWFF,TGCGCCAGCAGCTTGGGACTAGCGGGAGATGCCGCCACTCGTTGGTTCTTC
TRBJ2-7,TRBV2,few,TRBD2,CASSRLAGVGEQYF,TGTGCCAGCAGTCGTCTAGCGGGGGTTGGCGAGCAGTACTTC
TRBJ2-3,TRBV4-1,NA,NA,CASSPPPGGGTDTQYF,TGCGCCAGCAGCCCTCCCCCCGGGGGTGGCACAGATACGCAGTATTTT
TRBJ1-6,TRBV30,NA,NA,CAWSGGPSNSPLHF,TGTGCCTGGAGTGGGGGGCCAAGTAATTCACCCCTCCACTTT
TRBJ1-2,TRBV5-6,few,TRBD1,CASSLWTGVIYGYTF,TGTGCCAGCAGCTTGTGGACAGGGGTGATCTATGGCTACACCTTC
TRBJ2-3,TRBV2,NA,NA,CASSEPRTRTDTQYF,TGTGCCAGCAGTGAACCCAGGACACGCACAGATACGCAGTATTTT
TRBJ2-5,TRBV5-4,NA,NA,CASSSLDSGTKETQYF,TGTGCCAGCAGCTCCCTCGATTCCGGGACAAAAGAGACCCAGTACTTC
TRBJ2-1,TRBV7-9,NA,NA,CASSPDTEQFF,TGTGCCAGCAGCCCCGACACGGAGCAGTTCTTC
TRBJ1-6,TRBV5-4,NA,NA,CASSATASNSPLHF,TGTGCCAGCAGCGCGACAGCTTCTAATTCACCCCTCCACTTT
TRBJ2-3,TRBV5-5,NA,TRBD1,CASSGGDRVRSTDTQYF,TGTGCCAGCAGCGGGGGAGACAGGGTCCGAAGCACAGATACGCAGTATTTT
TRBJ1-6,TRBV9,once,NA,CASSVARGPTTNSPLHF,TGTGCCAGCAGCGTAGCTAGGGGCCCTACGACTAATTCACCCCTCCACTTT
TRBJ2-7,TRBV18,NA,NA,CASSPGSRASEQYF,TGTGCCAGCTCACCAGGTAGCAGGGCGAGTGAGCAGTACTTC
TRBJ2-7,TRBV7-2,NA,TRBD2,CASSQGLAALPGEQYF,TGTGCCAGCAGCCAGGGACTAGCGGCCCTCCCGGGCGAGCAGTACTTC
TRBJ2-1,TRBV5-5,few,NA,CASSWRGGLEQFF,TGTGCCAGCAGCTGGAGGGGGGGGCTTGAGCAGTTCTTC
TRBJ2-7,TRBV10-3,NA,NA,CAISDPQKNSYEQYF,TGTGCCATCAGTGACCCTCAGAAGAACTCCTACGAGCAGTACTTC
TRBJ2-3,TRBV5-1,few,TRBD2,CASSLKLAVITDTQYF,TGCGCCAGCAGCTTGAAACTAGCGGTTATCACAGATACGCAGTATTTT
TRBJ2-7,TRBV5-1,NA,NA,CASSLLPVPYEQYF,TGCGCCAGCAGCTTGCTACCCGTCCCCTACGAGCAGTACTTC
TRBJ1-1,TRBV5-1,NA,NA,CASSLGSRREAFF,TGCGCCAGCAGCCTAGGATCTAGGCGTGAAGCTTTCTTT
TRBJ2-3,TRBV10-3,NA,TRBD2,CAISDNGGGGGTDTQYF,TGTGCCATCAGTGATAACGGGGGGGGAGGAGGCACAGATACGCAGTATTTT
TRBJ2-3,TRBV27,NA,NA,CASSPTNTDTQYF,TGTGCCAGCAGTCCGACTAACACAGATACGCAGTATTTT
TRBJ1-1,TRBV7-3,few,NA,CASTDSPNTEAFF,TGTGCCAGCACAGACAGCCCGAACACTGAAGCTTTCTTT
TRBJ2-3,TRBV28,NA,NA,CASSLPQGPSTDTQYF,TGTGCCAGCAGTTTGCCACAGGGCCCTAGCACAGATACGCAGTATTTT
TRBJ1-5,TRBV4-1,once,NA,CASSPGINQPQHF,TGCGCCAGCAGCCCCGGGATCAATCAGCCCCAGCATTTT
TRBJ1-4,TRBV19,NA,TRBD1,CASSLRGVNEKLFF,TGTGCCAGTAGTCTCAGGGGGGTTAATGAAAAACTGTTTTTT
TRBJ2-2,TRBV9,once,TRBD1,CASSPRDRATGELFF,TGTGCCAGCAGCCCCCGGGACAGGGCCACCGGGGAGCTGTTTTTT
TRBJ2-5,TRBV27,few,TRBD1,CASSSNRGQETQYF,TGTGCCAGCAGTTCAAACAGGGGCCAAGAGACCCAGTACTTC